This T cell receptor (beta chain) was captured by sequencing in a study of shared clonotypes between healthy human individuals (dated by TCRdb to about 2020). Concerning the study at large: A couple of women and three men aged 18 to 49 years were included in the cohort. Libraries were prepared and TCR repertoires were sequenced by different laboratories using diverse techniques, in order to increase sequencing depth and limit assay-specific biases. Per donor, leukapheresis produced somewhere between about 0.9 and 9 billion PBMCs. To estimate repertoire size and how much clonotypes are shared between individuals, the study performed deep sequencing of blood TCR repertoires from a handful of healthy adults.

The CDR3 covers 15 residues, taking in both the cysteine and the phenylalanine. Just CDR3 DNA is preserved here, 45 bases in frame from base 1. CDR1 and CDR2 (MDHEN, SYDVKM) derive from the germline V gene. A distance of 17 bases separates the germline ends of V and J, which lose 8 bases and 2 bases respectively. This clone has only a few counts. It lacks a known antigen. Base quality data are lacking; no much larger clone is found one base away. Study-level results and caveats: Pairwise subsampling led to the expectation that sequencing depth would affect the degree of clonotype sharing among donors. Because the study included only a small number of donors, the genetic and exposure-history diversity represented was limited. Sampling was limited to blood, and TCR repertoires in tissue likely differ from TCR repertoires in blood.

The donors were healthy, HIV-negative adults who had no recently reported acute infections or vaccinations. All donors were Caucasian adults living in Nashville, Tennessee, USA. In the unsorted samples, 70 million to 95 million PBMCs were counted, and genomic DNA was extracted using the QIAamp DNA Blood Mini kit. After blood collection by leukapheresis, PBMCs were isolated using Ficoll-Histopaque density gradient centrifugation and then cryopreserved in the vapor phase of liquid nitrogen. Using the deep immunoSEQ assay, TCR CDR3 regions were amplified from genomic DNA by multiplex PCR. For each cell subset, the extracted genomic DNA was distributed evenly across all wells of several immunoSEQ 96-well plates, and each plate served as one replicate. For unsorted PBMC, approximately 290 ng of genomic DNA, equivalent to around 30,000 T cell genomes, went into each replicate PCR. Unsorted PBMC genomic DNA was sequenced across ten immunoSEQ deep assay plates. Purified libraries were quantified with a Qubit 3.0 fluorometer, sized on a Bioanalyzer 2100, and re-quantified with the KAPA Library Quantification kit. Every immunoSEQ 96-well plate was sequenced on a separate single-read 150-cycle Illumina NextSeq 550 flow cell. For the original study's pipeline: The immunoSEQ output contained only junctional sequences without quality scores, so filtering could not match that applied to full-length reads. To assign V/J genes and CDR3, sequences were annotated using PyIR, a Python wrapper for IgBLAST v1.9, with IMGT germline references. Reads with weak V/J assignments (E-value above 1e-6), missing CDR3, stop codons, out-of-frame junctions, or ambiguous translated residues were removed. V3J clonotypes were defined by identical inferred V gene, J gene, and CDR3 amino acid sequence. To compute the percentage overlap between repertoires, the number of shared unique clonotypes was divided by the size of the smaller repertoire. RTK rarefaction, the Chao1 estimator, and Recon v2.1 estimates of unobserved clonotypes were used to assess repertoire richness. TCRdb obtained this table from immuneACCESS and retained in-frame rearrangements with V and J assigned. These tables miss some clones; where compared with another copy, unresolved V genes account for less than half of the shortfall, and the remainder is unexplained. D and trimming come from the DNA, and the V and J calls and clone size come from that table. For this sample there are roughly 500,000 clones; 70% to 80% appear just once. 13% of the sample is held by the ten biggest clonotypes.

This sequence was found in a woman between 40 and 50 years old in good health. Some clones in this sample may be carry-over from other donors' samples. The V gene is TRBV28 and the J gene is TRBJ2-3; the D gene is unclear. Sequencing was performed on PBMCs. The CDR3 sequence is CASDSPSYSTDTQYF. In nucleotide form, the sequence is TGTGCCAGCGATTCCCCCAGTTACTCCACAGATACGCAGTATTTT.